This T cell receptor beta chain was captured by sequencing in a study of regulatory T cells in long-lasting Graves disease. Across the whole study: Patients with new Graves' disease had used antithyroid drugs below 3 months. Overall study findings and caveats: Persistent disease was associated with favored TRBV28 usage and with favored use of TRBJ1-2 and TRBJ2-5.

The time point here: newly diagnosed GD, antithyroid drugs for less than 3 months. Following extraction of RNA from PBMCs, that RNA was used to make the TCR library. This clonotype was counted at least ten times. Antigen unknown. This CDR3 is built from 13 residues. Trimming removed 6 bases at V and 5 bases at J, with 13 bases between. Researchers made TCR beta libraries by using iRepertoire HTBI primers and running Arm-PCR on CDR3 regions. Each CDR3 protein gets one entry after TCRdb re-called the multiplex PCR reads with MiXCR. The data show just over 600,000 distinct CDR3 sequences, about 16% seen once. These data were also filed under a second study, of T cells in Graves' hyperthyroidism and ophthalmopathy.

This chain connects TRBV12-3 or TRBV12-4 to TRBJ1-2; TRBD1 is a possible D gene (5 bases). This sequence originates from a woman in her thirties with Graves disease. Sequenced here: peripheral blood mononuclear cells (PBMCs), sampled at new diagnosis, from a patient treated with antithyroid drugs. This chain's CDR3 is CASSPGTTYGYTF. The CDR3 coding sequence is TGTGCCAGCAGCCCCGGGACCACGTATGGCTACACCTTC.